The sequence of this TCR beta chain was determined in a study of blood T cell repertoires in COVID-19. Study details: Whether acute or convalescent, the COVID-19 samples came from the United States, Italy and Spain. T cells, B-cell-depleted T cells, or PBMCs provided the cDNA or gDNA that served as material.

Per the germline V gene, CDR1 is ENHRY and CDR2 is SYGVKD. CDR3 size: 15 residues. The V end lost 6 bases, the J end lost 8 bases, and 19 bases lay between the germline ends. Authors' methods: From reference gene primer amplification, estimates of nucleated cell counts were derived. Here immunoSEQ multiplex PCR was the method, and the copy in TCRdb shows in-frame clones only, minus some. That table furnishes V, J and clone size, whereas the DNA furnished D and trimming. The sample carries over 90,000 clones, 87% recorded once. This TCR came from a human donor in a cohort sampled during active COVID-19. The sequenced material came from peripheral blood. The chain uses TRBV10-3 and TRBJ1-4; D is perhaps TRBD1 (6 bases). The CDR3 sequence is CAISLTGNHGEKLFF. For the CDR3, the DNA is TGTGCCATCAGCTTAACAGGGAACCATGGGGAAAAACTGTTTTTT.